This T cell receptor (beta chain) was sequenced for a study of early T cells in non-severe SARS-CoV-2 infection. In this sample, this clonotype turned up many times. The TCR library protocol attached unique molecular identifiers to the individual cDNA molecules. Each CDR3 protein gets one entry after TCRdb re-called the 5' RACE reads with MiXCR. The top ten clones hold 11% to 15% of a sample with over 30,000 distinct CDR3 sequences, about 4.7% of them seen once. Germline CDR1 MNHNS, CDR2 SASEGT. CDR3 length equals 14 residues. V shed 3 bases and J shed 10 bases, with 13 bases lying between them. Sequences were obtained from whole blood. The clonotype was recovered from an adult who was a healthcare worker with PCR-confirmed SARS-CoV-2 infection or an uninfected control (not recorded which). The chain employs TRBV6-1 and TRBJ1-6; D remains ambiguous. CDR3 residues: CASSDGNLDSPLHF. The CDR3 bases are TGTGCCAGCAGTGACGGGAACCTGGACTCACCCCTCCACTTT.